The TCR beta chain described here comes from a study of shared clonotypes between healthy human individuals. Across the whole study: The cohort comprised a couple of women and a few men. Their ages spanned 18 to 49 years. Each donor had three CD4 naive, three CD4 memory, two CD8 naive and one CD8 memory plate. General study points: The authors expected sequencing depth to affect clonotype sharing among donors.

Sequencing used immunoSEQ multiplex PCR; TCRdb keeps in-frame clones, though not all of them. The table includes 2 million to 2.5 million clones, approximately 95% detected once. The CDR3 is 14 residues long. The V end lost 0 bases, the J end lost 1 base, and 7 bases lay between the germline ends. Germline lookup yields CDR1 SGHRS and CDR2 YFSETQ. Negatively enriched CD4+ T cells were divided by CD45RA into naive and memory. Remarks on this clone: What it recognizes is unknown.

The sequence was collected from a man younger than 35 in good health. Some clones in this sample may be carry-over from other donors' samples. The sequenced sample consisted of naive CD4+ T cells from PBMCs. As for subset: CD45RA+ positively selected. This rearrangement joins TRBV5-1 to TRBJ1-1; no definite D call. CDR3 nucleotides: TGCGCCAGCAGCTTGGGAATCTGGAACACTGAAGCTTTCTTT. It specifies CASSLGIWNTEAFF. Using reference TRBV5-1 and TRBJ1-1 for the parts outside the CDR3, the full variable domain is KAGVTQTPRYLIKTRGQQVTLSCSPISGHRSVSWYQQTPGQGLQFLFEYFSETQRNKGNFPGRFSGRQFSNSRSEMNVSTLELGDSALYLCASSLGIWNTEAFFGQGTRLTVV.